This paragraph covers one TCR beta chain sequence. Its antigen is currently unknown. The sample comes from a study of metastatic and nonmetastatic thyroid tumors. Study details: A comparison of repertoires was made across blood and tumor or nodule tissue from malignant and benign thyroid patients.

Thyroid surgery had not been preceded by any treatment in any patient. Via MiXCR, TCRdb re-called the PCR reads. The sample has about 30,000 clones, approximately 40% seen once. Findings and caveats of the study: Benign nodules were reported to have significantly lower TCR beta diversity than malignant thyroid tumors, in blood and tumor.

Losses at the gene ends were 3 bases for V and 0 bases for J; bases not matched to a gene: 2. Germline V lookup: CDR1 DFQATT, CDR2 SNEGSKA (reference sequence). This CDR3 comprises 15 residues. The sample comprised tumor tissue. The chain links TRBV20-1 to TRBJ2-5, with 12 positions matching TRBD2. The receptor's source is a female donor with papillary thyroid cancer or a benign thyroid nodule (not recorded which). Some clones in this sample may be carry-over from other donors' samples. DNA for the CDR3: TGCAGTGCTAGTGGGACTAGCGGGTACCAAGAGACCCAGTACTTC. It translates to CSASGTSGYQETQYF.